This entry describes one T cell receptor beta chain. This entry belongs to a study of cytomegalovirus exposure and HLA in healthy donors. Assay used: immunoSEQ multiplex PCR; TCRdb lists only in-frame clones, some missing. Of 100,000 to 150,000 clones detected, over 85% appear once; the ten largest clones hold approximately 2.1%. The receptor comes from a woman in her late teens or twenties in good health and CMV-seronegative. Specimen: PBMCs.

The CDR3 bases are TGTGCCAGCAGCGGTAGCGGGGGAGTGGAGACCCAGTACTTC. This translates into CASSGSGGVETQYF. The J gene is TRBJ2-5, the V gene TRBV7-2; 9 nucleotides align to TRBD2. CDR1 is SGHTA and CDR2 is FQGNSA in the germline V gene. J lost 5 bases, V lost 5 bases, and 6 bases had no gene match. The CDR3 length is 14 residues. Complete variable domain (other parts from reference TRBV7-2 and TRBJ2-5): GAGVSQSPSNKVTEKGKDVELRCDPISGHTALYWYRQSLGQGLEFLIYFQGNSAPDKSGLPSDRFSAERTGGSVSTLTIQRTQQEDSAVYLCASSGSGGVETQYFGPGTRLLVL.